A few counts support the clone carrying this T cell receptor (beta chain). Generated by immunoSEQ multiplex PCR, the TCRdb table keeps only in-frame clones and is missing some. The table records about 100,000 clones, over 75% of them present only once. The record originates from a study of T cell changes during pregnancy in multiple sclerosis. CDR1 and CDR2 (germline): MNHNS, SASEGT. J lost 4 bases, V lost 7 bases, and 6 bases had no gene match. The CDR3 runs to 13 residues. Sequencing used peripheral blood, obtained in the second trimester of pregnancy. This clonotype originated in a female donor in good health, enrolled as a control in a pregnancy study. This chain connects TRBV6-1 to TRBJ1-2, with 7 positions matching TRBD1. In DNA, the CDR3 is TGTGCCAGCACCAAGGGACAGAGCTATGGCTACACCTTC. Its protein product is CASTKGQSYGYTF.